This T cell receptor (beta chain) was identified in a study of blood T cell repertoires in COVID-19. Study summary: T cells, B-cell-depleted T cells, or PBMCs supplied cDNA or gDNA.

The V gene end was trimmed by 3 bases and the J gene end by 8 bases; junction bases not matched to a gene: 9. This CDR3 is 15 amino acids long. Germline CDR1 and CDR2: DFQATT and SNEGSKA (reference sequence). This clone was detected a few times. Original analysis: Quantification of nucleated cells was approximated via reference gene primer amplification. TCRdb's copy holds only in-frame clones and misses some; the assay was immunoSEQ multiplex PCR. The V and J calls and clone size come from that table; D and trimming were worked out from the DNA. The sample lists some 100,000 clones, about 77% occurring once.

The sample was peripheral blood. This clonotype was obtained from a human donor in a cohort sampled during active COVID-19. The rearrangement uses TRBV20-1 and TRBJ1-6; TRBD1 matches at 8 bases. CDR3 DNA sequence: TGCAGTGCTAGTCTCAGGGGGCGTCCCGATTCACCCCTCCACTTT. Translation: CSASLRGRPDSPLHF.